The T cell receptor (beta chain) under discussion was sequenced for a study of blood T cell repertoires in COVID-19. The assay was immunoSEQ multiplex PCR, and TCRdb's table has in-frame clones only and misses some. This table holds 70,000 to 90,000 clones, less than 85% found once. The CDR3 totals 14 residues. The V gene's germline CDR1 is LGHDT and CDR2 YNNKEL (reference sequence). The V gene lost 5 bases and the J gene lost 4 bases, with 14 bases spanning the gap. Sequenced sample: peripheral blood. The sequence was collected from a woman aged 80 or over with acute or convalescent COVID-19. The chain links TRBV3-1 (or the pseudogene TRBV3-2) to TRBJ1-1; TRBD1 might be the D (6 bases). In DNA form, the CDR3 reads TGTGCCAGCAGCTTCCACAGGGAGGGCACTGAAGCTTTCTTT. Protein: CASSFHREGTEAFF.